Presented here are 13 T cell receptor beta chains from one specimen sequenced in a study of T-cell reconstitution after alpha-beta-depleted transplantation in children listed by TCRdb under 2016. To prepare the library, PCR was applied. TCRdb lists the instrument as Illumina HiSeq 2500. To normalize quantification of the TCRbeta repertoire, the TCR libraries were built with molecular barcoding that relied on unique molecular identifiers. Using fastp at Q25 and MiXCR, TCRdb reprocessed the public reads and kept productive beta chains. CDR3 protein sequences are deduplicated, and each keeps its most common genes and DNA. Within this sample are about 260,000 distinct CDR3 sequences, with roughly 12% of them counted one time only. The ten top clones hold about a quarter of the sample. Interpreted using the paper, the treatment or condition label stands for: allogeneic hematopoietic cell transplantation with graft depleted of TCRalphabeta T cells and CD19 B cells.

The sequenced sample was peripheral blood, obtained 180 days after TCRalphabeta/CD19-depleted stem cell transplant. The receptors here all came from a male patient aged 2-15 years who had a stem cell transplant for chronic granulomatous disease, so the T cells may come from the graft donor.

This clonotype has a count of ten or more. The rearrangement links TRBV20-1 to TRBJ2-1; no clear D gene. CDR1 is DFQATT, CDR2 SNEGSKA, per germline (reference sequence). The ends were cut back, 2 bases at V and 0 bases at J, with 17 bases in the middle. This CDR3 comprises 17 residues. In DNA, the CDR3 is TGCAGTGCTAGACGAAACAGCCTTCTGGGCTCCTACAATGAGCAGTTCTTC. It yields the protein CSARRNSLLGSYNEQFF.

The sample holds many counts of this clonotype. This sequence joins TRBV29-1 and TRBJ2-7; possibly TRBD2 for D (6 bases). The CDR3 runs 15 residues. The ends were cut back, 2 bases at V and 3 bases at J, with 17 bases in the middle. CDR1 SQVTM and CDR2 ANQGSEA come from the germline V gene. The CDR3 DNA sequence: TGCAGCGTTGAAACCCTTTCGCGGGGTGGCTACGAGCAGTACTTC. As protein: CSVETLSRGGYEQYF.

A remark on this clonotype: Given a much more abundant clone one base away, this may be a read error. The conserved phenylalanine or tryptophan normally closing the CDR3 is absent here, so this likely arose from a read error. The V gene is TRBV7-2, the J gene TRBJ1-2; 11 bases line up with TRBD1. This CDR3 is built from 16 residues. Per germline, CDR1 SGHTA and CDR2 FQGNSA. V was clipped by 4 bases and J by 2 bases; unmatched bases: 6. As DNA, the CDR3 is TGTGCCAGCAGCTGGGGACAGGGGGTCCTAAACTATGGCTACACCTAC. Encoded protein: CASSWGQGVLNYGYTY.

This clonotype has a count of ten or more. V usage is TRBV12-3 or TRBV12-4 and J usage is TRBJ1-5; D unresolved. Trimming shortened V by 5 bases and J by 5 bases, and 16 bases separated the two germline ends. The CDR3 contains 15 residues. CDR3 nucleotide sequence: TGTGCCAGCAGTGCCGGACCGAGGACCTATCAGCCCCAGCATTTT. Translating it yields CASSAGPRTYQPQHF.

This clonotype was picked up many times. The V call is TRBV7-6, the J call TRBJ1-1; 9 bases agree with TRBD1. J lost 7 bases, V lost 2 bases, and 8 bases had no gene match. CDR3 length: 15 amino acids. CDR1 is SGHVS and CDR2 is FNYEAQ in the germline V gene. DNA of the CDR3: TGTGCCAGCAGCTTAAAACAGGGGGCGCGTAATGAAGCTTTCTTT. The encoded protein is CASSLKQGARNEAFF.

In regard to this clonotype: Being one base from a much bigger clone, this may be a read error. V gene TRBV7-6 combines with J gene TRBJ2-5; D uncertain. The germline V gene has CDR1 SGHVS and CDR2 FNYEAQ. The CDR3 spans 14 residues. The CDR3 here is CASSLSSYQETQCF. The CDR3 nucleotides are TGTGCTAGCAGCTTATCTTCTTACCAAGAGACCCAGTGCTTC.

This clonotype has a count of ten or more. The genes are TRBV28 and TRBJ1-5; 7 bases agree with TRBD1. The CDR3 consists of 14 residues. Germline loops: CDR1 MDHEN, CDR2 SYDVKM. V shed 6 bases and J 7 bases; nucleotides not matched to a gene: 9. The CDR3 DNA sequence: TGTGCCAGCAGCCAAGACAGGGTCTTGCAGCCCCAGCATTTT. It specifies CASSQDRVLQPQHF.

This clonotype was seen a few times. The gene calls are TRBV12-3 or TRBV12-4 and TRBJ1-1, with a weak D call TRBD1 (6 bases). The CDR3 has 16 amino acids. V shed 8 bases and J shed 0 bases, with 19 bases lying between them. The CDR3 loop is CASAPIGGDMNTEAFF. CDR3 DNA sequence: TGTGCCAGCGCTCCAATAGGGGGGGACATGAACACTGAAGCTTTCTTT.

Note on this clonotype: A much larger clone differs from this one at a single base, so this may be a read error. This chain uses TRBV7-9 with TRBJ2-5; D might be TRBD1 (6 bases). The V end lost 1 base, the J end lost 5 bases, and 14 bases lay between the germline ends. The germline V gene encodes CDR1 SEHNR and CDR2 FQNEAQ (reference sequence). The CDR3 totals 15 residues. CDR3 nucleotides: TGTGCCAGCAGCTTAGAGCCAGGGGTCCAGGAGACCCAGTACTTC. Translated, it gives CASSLEPGVQETQYF.

As concerns this clonotype: This could be a read error, since a much larger clone is one nucleotide away. This chain joins TRBV20-1 and TRBJ2-7, with D perhaps TRBD1 (5 bases). The CDR3 consists of 10 residues. Looked up from germline, CDR1 is DFQATT and CDR2 is SNEGSKA (reference sequence). V was shortened by 3 bases and J by 12 bases, with 12 bases between the two germline ends. The CDR3 nucleotides are TGCAGTGCTAGTACTCTGGGGCTGTACTTC. It specifies CSASTLGLYF.

This clonotype was detected only a few times. The chain combines TRBV12-3 or TRBV12-4 with TRBJ2-1; tentatively, D is TRBD2 (6 bases). This CDR3 has 17 residues. V was cut by 5 bases and J by 0 bases, with 17 bases left in between. The CDR3 DNA reads TGTGCCAGCAGTCTCATAAGCGGGCCAGCCTCCTACAATGAGCAGTTCTTC. Its translation: CASSLISGPASYNEQFF.

This clonotype was found many times. The chain recombines TRBV7-2 with TRBJ2-1, with 12 bases aligning to TRBD2. The length of the CDR3 is 17 residues. Losses at the gene ends were 6 bases for V and 0 bases for J; bases not matched to a gene: 6. Germline values: CDR1 SGHTA, CDR2 FQGNSA. CDR3 DNA: TGTGCCAGCAGACTAGCGGGGGGACCGAGCTCCTACAATGAGCAGTTCTTC. Translation gives CASRLAGGPSSYNEQFF.

There are many counts of this clonotype. This chain connects TRBV20-1 to TRBJ2-2, with TRBD2 identical over 7 bases. The CDR3 totals 11 residues. Germline values: CDR1 DFQATT, CDR2 SNEGSKA (reference sequence). V trimming: 6 bases; J trimming: 7 bases; junction bases outside the gene matches: 2. The CDR3 DNA reads TGCAGTGCGGGGAGGGGCGGGGAGCTGTTTTTT. This gives the protein CSAGRGGELFF.